This T cell receptor (beta chain) was retrieved from a study of regulatory T cells in long-lasting Graves disease. Many counts were recorded for this clonotype. Arm-PCR of CDR3 regions and iRepertoire HTBI primers were used to build TCR beta libraries. TCRdb fed the multiplex PCR reads into MiXCR, producing one record per CDR3 protein. The table shows 440,000 or so distinct CDR3 sequences, with over 15% occurring only once. Time point reported: newly diagnosed GD, antithyroid drugs for less than 3 months. The TCR library was made from RNA extracted from PBMCs. The same specimen was also included in a second study, on T cells in Graves' hyperthyroidism and ophthalmopathy.

Sequenced here: peripheral blood mononuclear cells (PBMCs), sampled at new diagnosis, from a patient treated with antithyroid drugs. The receptor was derived from a young woman with Graves disease.

In nucleotides, the CDR3 is TGTGCCAGCGGCAAGGATCAGACCTCTGGGGCCAACGTCCTGACTTTC. It is translated as CASGKDQTSGANVLTF. The genes are TRBV3-1 and TRBJ2-6, with unresolved D. Germline V lookup: CDR1 LGHDT, CDR2 YNNKEL (reference sequence). Trimming shortened V by 8 bases and J by 0 bases, and 14 bases separated the two germline ends. This CDR3 has 16 residues.